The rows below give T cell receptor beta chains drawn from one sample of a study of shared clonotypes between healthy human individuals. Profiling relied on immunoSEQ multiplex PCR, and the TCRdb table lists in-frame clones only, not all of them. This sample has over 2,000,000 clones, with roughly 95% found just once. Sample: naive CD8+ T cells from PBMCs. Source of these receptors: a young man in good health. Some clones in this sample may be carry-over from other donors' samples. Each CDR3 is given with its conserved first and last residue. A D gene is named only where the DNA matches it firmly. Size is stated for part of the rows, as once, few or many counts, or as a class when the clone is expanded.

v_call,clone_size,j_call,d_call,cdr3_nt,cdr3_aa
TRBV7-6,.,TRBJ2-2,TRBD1,TGTGCCAGCAGCCTGGGGACAGCTAACACCGGGGAGCTGTTTTTT,CASSLGTANTGELFF
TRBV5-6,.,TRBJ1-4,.,TGTGCCAGCAGCCCGACGGACACTAATGAAAAACTGTTTTTT,CASSPTDTNEKLFF
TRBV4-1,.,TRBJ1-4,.,TGCGCCAGCACTCCCCCGGACACGAATGAAAAACTGTTTTTT,CASTPPDTNEKLFF
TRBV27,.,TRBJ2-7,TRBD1,TGTGCCAGCAGTTTTGGGACAGGCCACGGGCAGTACTTC,CASSFGTGHGQYF
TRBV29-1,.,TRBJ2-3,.,TGCAGCGATGCCGGGGGAACAGATACGCAGTATTTT,CSDAGGTDTQYF
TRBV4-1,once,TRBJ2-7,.,TGCGCCAGCAGCCAAGAAGCAGGGGCAATATTCTACGAGCAGTACTTC,CASSQEAGAIFYEQYF
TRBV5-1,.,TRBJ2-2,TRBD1,TGCGCCAGCAGCTTGGTCAGGGGGCTAGGAGGAACCGGGGAGCTGTTTTTT,CASSLVRGLGGTGELFF
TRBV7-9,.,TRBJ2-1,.,TGTGCCAGCACTTTGGGAAGCAATGAGCAGTTCTTC,CASTLGSNEQFF
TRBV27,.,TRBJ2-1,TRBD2,TGTGCCAGCAGTATTGCGGGAGGTATCTACAATGAGCAGTTCTTC,CASSIAGGIYNEQFF
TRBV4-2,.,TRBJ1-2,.,TGTGCCAGCAGCCAATTCATTGTTGCGGACATCTATGGCTACACCTTC,CASSQFIVADIYGYTF
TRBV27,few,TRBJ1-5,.,TGTGCCAGCAGTTTGCGGAACAACAATCAGCCCCAGCATTTT,CASSLRNNNQPQHF
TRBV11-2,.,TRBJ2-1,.,TGTGCCAGCAGCTTAGATCCTGGCGGGACATACAATGAGCAGTTCTTC,CASSLDPGGTYNEQFF
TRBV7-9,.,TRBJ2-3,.,TGTGCCAGCAGCTTAGTCTCTGGGACAGATACGCAGTATTTT,CASSLVSGTDTQYF
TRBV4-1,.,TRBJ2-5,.,TGCGCCAGCAGCCCAGGATTAGCGACCCAGTACTTC,CASSPGLATQYF